These 24 T cell receptor beta chains were all obtained from the same sample, sequenced in a study of blood T cell repertoires in COVID-19. Clones were read by immunoSEQ multiplex PCR, and TCRdb kept only the in-frame ones, dropping some. The table has 310,000 or so clones, 80% to 90% seen once. Material: peripheral blood. The receptors derive from a man aged 30 to 39 with COVID-19, enrolled during active disease.

The chain couples TRBV19 to TRBJ2-2, with D possibly TRBD1 on 5 matching bases. Germline assignment: CDR1 LNHDA and CDR2 SQIVND (reference sequence). This CDR3 has 15 amino acids. V was shortened by 7 bases and J by 1 base, with 13 bases between the two germline ends. DNA for the CDR3: TGTGCCAGTACCGACAGCCCCTGGAACACCGGGGAGCTGTTTTTT. It encodes CASTDSPWNTGELFF.

The chain links TRBV7-8 to TRBJ2-4; possible D gene TRBD2, 6 bases. The V and J ends lost 8 bases and 7 bases respectively, with 18 bases between them. The CDR3 runs 14 residues. Germline CDR1 SGHVS, CDR2 FQNEAQ. CDR3: CASGAQEGQNIQYF. The DNA for the CDR3 is TGTGCCAGCGGGGCTCAGGAGGGCCAGAACATTCAGTACTTC.

J is TRBJ1-2 and V is TRBV27; 9 bases are a match to TRBD1. V shed 5 bases and J 6 bases; nucleotides not matched to a gene: 7. The CDR3 is 14 amino acids. Looked up from germline, CDR1 is MNHEY and CDR2 is SMNVEV (reference sequence). CDR3 protein: CASSTGQGFDGYTF. In DNA form, the CDR3 reads TGTGCCAGCAGTACCGGACAGGGGTTTGATGGCTACACCTTC.

V is TRBV19 and J is TRBJ2-7; 11 bases are a match to TRBD1. The CDR3 runs to 14 residues. The ends lost 4 bases at V and 5 bases at J; junction bases unmatched: 4. The germline V gene has CDR1 LNHDA and CDR2 SQIVND (reference sequence). Written as DNA, the CDR3 is TGTGCCAGTAGTAAGGGACAGGGGGTCCACGAGCAGTACTTC. Translated, it gives CASSKGQGVHEQYF.

CDR3 coding DNA: TGTGCCAGCAGCTTAAGGCTGGGCATGGATGCTTTCTTT. Residues: CASSLRLGMDAFF. This chain uses TRBV7-2 with TRBJ1-1; D uncertain. The CDR3 length is 13 residues. Germline CDR1 reads SGHTA; CDR2 reads FQGNSA. V was trimmed by 2 bases and J by 11 bases, leaving 15 bases between them. Drawing the rest from reference TRBV7-2 and TRBJ1-1, the complete variable domain is GAGVSQSPSNKVTEKGKDVELRCDPISGHTALYWYRQSLGQGLEFLIYFQGNSAPDKSGLPSDRFSAERTGGSVSTLTIQRTQQEDSAVYLCASSLRLGMDAFFGQGTRLTVV.

The gene calls are TRBV2 and TRBJ1-5; no clear D. The CDR3 is made up of 16 amino acids. The germline gives CDR1 SNHLY, CDR2 FYNNEI. V was trimmed by 1 base and J by 6 bases, leaving 16 bases between them. Written as DNA, the CDR3 is TGTGCCAGCAGTGAAGAGTTGCTTAAATCTAGTCAGCCCCAGCATTTT. This codes for CASSEELLKSSQPQHF.

A remark on this clone: Other DNA sequences within the sample encode an identical CDR3. This rearrangement joins TRBV29-1 to TRBJ1-2, with unresolved D. Trimming pared 4 bases from V and 4 bases from J, leaving 7 bases between. CDR1 and CDR2 (germline): SQVTM, ANQGSEA. The CDR3 covers 11 residues. The CDR3 here is CSVGQIYGYTF. The CDR3 region has the DNA TGCAGCGTTGGGCAGATCTATGGCTACACCTTC.

The chain links TRBV19 to TRBJ2-3, with a tentative D call TRBD2 (6 bases). CDR3 length equals 14 residues. Trimming removed 3 bases at V and 8 bases at J, with 15 bases between. The germline gives CDR1 LNHDA, CDR2 SQIVND (reference sequence). Written as DNA, the CDR3 is TGTGCCAGTAGTATCGCGACTAGTTTAGGTACGCAGTATTTT. Its protein is CASSIATSLGTQYF.

The CDR3 DNA is TGTGCCAGCCTAGGGGCGGGGGGCCGGAACACAGATACGCAGTATTTT. Translated, it gives CASLGAGGRNTDTQYF. The V and J genes are TRBV28 and TRBJ2-3; 8 bases match TRBD2. The V and J ends lost 8 bases and 2 bases, in that order; junction bases with no gene match: 12. Germline CDR1 reads MDHEN; CDR2 reads SYDVKM. There are 16 residues in the CDR3.

The gene calls are TRBV29-1 and TRBJ2-7, with no clear D. The germline V gene encodes CDR1 SQVTM and CDR2 ANQGSEA. Trimming left V 6 bases short and J 0 bases short, with 12 bases between. The CDR3 spans 13 residues. CDR3 bases: TGCAGCGTCCGCGCGGCCGCCTCCTACGAGCAGTACTTC. Translating gives CSVRAAASYEQYF.

CDR3 protein: CASTPLGRAYEQYF. DNA of the CDR3: TGTGCCAGCACCCCTTTGGGCAGAGCCTACGAGCAGTACTTC. The rearrangement joins TRBV6-1 to TRBJ2-7; no clear D. The CDR3 contains 14 residues. Trimming took off 7 bases at V and 2 bases at J, with 15 bases between the two ends. CDR1 is MNHNS, CDR2 SASEGT, per germline.

The gene calls are TRBV28 and TRBJ2-5; D might be TRBD2 (7 bases). The germline CDR1 and CDR2 sequences are MDHEN and SYDVKM. V was pared by 8 bases and J by 0 bases, with 16 bases between. CDR3 length equals 15 residues. The CDR3 nucleotides are TGTGCCAGCGCCTGGGGGGGGGCGAACCAAGAGACCCAGTACTTC. Translating it yields CASAWGGANQETQYF.

Only a few counts were recorded for this clone. The chain combines TRBV7-3 with TRBJ2-7; TRBD1 might be the D (6 bases). The CDR3 loop spans 13 amino acids. Per the germline V gene, CDR1 is SGHTA and CDR2 is FQGTGA. Between the trimmed V and J ends, which lost 3 bases and 4 bases, there was a span of 10 bases. Written as DNA, the CDR3 is TGTGCCAGCAGCTTGGGGGACACTTACGAGCAGTACTTC. It encodes CASSLGDTYEQYF.

This chain joins TRBV19 and TRBJ2-7, with 8 nucleotides matching TRBD1. The CDR3 totals 15 residues. Germline V gives CDR1 LNHDA, CDR2 SQIVND (reference sequence). V shed 5 bases and J 3 bases; nucleotides not matched to a gene: 9. The CDR3 region is CASSGQGARGYEQYF. As DNA, the CDR3 is TGTGCCAGTAGTGGCCAGGGGGCGCGTGGCTACGAGCAGTACTTC.

This clone occurred a few times. The CDR3: CASSTIAPEAFF. The CDR3 DNA sequence: TGTGCCAGTAGTACCATAGCGCCTGAAGCTTTCTTT. The chain carries TRBV19 and TRBJ1-1, with unresolved D. The CDR3 is 12 amino acids. Germline-derived CDR1 and CDR2 are LNHDA and SQIVND (reference sequence). Between the trimmed V and J ends, which lost 4 bases and 6 bases, there was a span of 9 bases.

This clone occurred once. The chain has TRBV5-5 and TRBJ2-7; 7 positions match TRBD1. CDR3 length: 16 residues. With 2 bases clipped from V and 0 bases from J, the junction kept 8 bases outside the gene matches. Germline CDR1 is SGHKS and CDR2 is YYEKEE (reference sequence). The chain's CDR3 is CASSFESGQSSYEQYF. The CDR3 DNA reads TGTGCCAGCAGCTTTGAATCGGGACAGAGCTCCTACGAGCAGTACTTC.

The chain recombines TRBV19 with TRBJ2-1; 9 bases line up with TRBD1. The germline V gene has CDR1 LNHDA and CDR2 SQIVND (reference sequence). The CDR3 length is 15 residues. V gave up 5 bases and J gave up 3 bases; unmatched junction bases: 5. CDR3 bases: TGTGCCAGTAGTGTGACAGGGGGAAGCTACAATGAGCAGTTCTTC. It encodes CASSVTGGSYNEQFF.

The chain is built from TRBV5-8 and TRBJ2-5; 9 bases map to TRBD1. Per germline, CDR1 SGHTS and CDR2 YDEGEE. This CDR3 is 14 amino acids long. The ends lost 4 bases at V and 5 bases at J; junction bases unmatched: 6. The chain's CDR3 is CASSKGQGGETQYF. In DNA, the CDR3 is TGTGCCAGCAGCAAGGGACAGGGTGGGGAGACCCAGTACTTC.

This chain joins TRBV27 and TRBJ2-6; 8 bases are a match to TRBD1. Unmatched junction bases numbered 8, after V lost 4 bases and J lost 0 bases. This CDR3 spans 18 amino acids. The V gene's germline CDR1 is MNHEY and CDR2 SMNVEV (reference sequence). The CDR3 coding sequence is TGTGCCAGCAGTTCGGCCGGGACAGGTATCTCTGGGGCCAACGTCCTGACTTTC. Amino acids: CASSSAGTGISGANVLTF.

This sequence joins TRBV7-3 and TRBJ2-3; weak D call: TRBD2 (5 bases). V lost 5 bases and J 4 bases, leaving 7 bases between the germline ends. Germline V CDR1 and CDR2: SGHTA, FQGTGA. There are 12 residues in the CDR3. The CDR3 DNA is TGTGCCAGCAGCCGAGCGGCAGATACGCAGTATTTT. Translation: CASSRAADTQYF.

The chain carries TRBV6-5 and TRBJ1-3, with a tentative D call TRBD1 (6 bases). Germline loops: CDR1 MNHEY, CDR2 SVGAGI. CDR3 size: 14 residues. V was clipped by 2 bases and J by 2 bases, with 7 bases between them. In DNA, the CDR3 is TGTGCCAGCAGTTACGAGGGGGCTGGAAACACCATATATTTT. This gives the protein CASSYEGAGNTIYF.

The chain employs TRBV6-5 and TRBJ2-2; 7 bases line up with TRBD1. The CDR3 totals 13 residues. Losses at the gene ends were 8 bases for V and 7 bases for J; bases not matched to a gene: 7. Germline CDR1 reads MNHEY; CDR2 reads SVGAGI. DNA of the CDR3: TGTGCCAGCGGACGACAGGGCGGCGGGGAGCTGTTTTTT. Translated, it gives CASGRQGGGELFF.

V and J are TRBV4-2 and TRBJ1-1; 11 nucleotides agree with TRBD1. V trimming: 7 bases; J trimming: 4 bases; junction bases outside the gene matches: 8. The CDR3 runs to 15 residues. CDR1 is LGHNA and CDR2 is YNFKEQ in the germline V gene. The chain's CDR3 is CASTTQGTGGTEAFF. CDR3 bases: TGTGCCAGCACCACACAGGGGACAGGGGGCACTGAAGCTTTCTTT.

The chain uses TRBV27 and TRBJ2-2, with D perhaps TRBD2 (5 bases). This CDR3 is built from 16 residues. Germline values: CDR1 MNHEY, CDR2 SMNVEV (reference sequence). V was cut by 6 bases and J by 1 base, with 15 bases left in between. The CDR3 here is CASRASPGMNTGELFF. The CDR3 DNA follows: TGTGCCAGCAGGGCCTCGCCGGGGATGAACACCGGGGAGCTGTTTTTT.